This TCR beta chain was documented in a study of cytomegalovirus exposure and HLA in healthy donors. Trimming left V 1 base short and J 7 bases short, with 13 bases between. CDR1 is SEHNR and CDR2 is FQNEAQ in the germline V gene (reference sequence). The CDR3 has 14 amino acids. The PCR used 60 Vbeta and 13 Jbeta primers. Repertoires were generated with immunoSEQ multiplex PCR, while TCRdb's copy carries only in-frame clones and drops some. Of over 100,000 clones in the sample, approximately 66% were seen once. The TCR was taken from a middle-aged woman in good health and CMV-seropositive. Sequenced input: PBMCs. The chain employs TRBV7-9 and TRBJ2-5; maybe TRBD2 (6 bases). The chain's CDR3 is CASSLEGLRGTQYF. The CDR3 DNA follows: TGTGCCAGCAGCTTAGAGGGACTTAGGGGGACCCAGTACTTC.